These T cell receptor beta chains were read from a single sample in a study of CD8 T cells in Susac syndrome. TCRdb re-derived calls from the immunoSEQ multiplex PCR reads in MiXCR, one entry per CDR3 protein. The sample contains 150,000 to 200,000 distinct CDR3 sequences, roughly 95% of which appear only once. Sequenced input: CD4+ T cells from PBMCs. The receptors originated from a human donor with multiple sclerosis. Both conserved end residues are part of each CDR3. Each record gives: J gene, V gene, D gene, CDR3 protein. A D gene is named only where the DNA matches it firmly.

>TRBJ1-5|TRBV12-5|NA
CASDLDPNQPQHF
>TRBJ2-3|TRBV29-1|NA
CSVTSRSGTDTQYF
>TRBJ1-1|TRBV3-1|NA
CASSPVPRAGTEAFF
>TRBJ1-2|TRBV5-6|NA
CASGVASNYGYTF
>TRBJ2-2|TRBV24-1|NA
CATSGGWELFF
>TRBJ2-7|TRBV30|NA
CAWSSNYEQYF
>TRBJ2-2|TRBV2|NA
CASSERYTGELFF
>TRBJ2-2|TRBV12-3/TRBV12-4|NA
CASSFRGGNTGELFF
>TRBJ2-1|TRBV29-1|NA
CTFSPDEQFF
>TRBJ2-7|TRBV10-3|TRBD2
CAISESTSGSYEQYF
>TRBJ2-3|TRBV30|TRBD2
CAWGLAGGSDTQYF
>TRBJ1-5|TRBV12-3/TRBV12-4|NA
CASSLEGQPQHF
>TRBJ1-5|TRBV19|TRBD1
CASSDDRDYQPQHF
>TRBJ1-5|TRBV30|NA
CAWSVAYNQPQHF